The 9 T cell receptor beta chains below were found in one sample sequenced in a study of T-cell memory formation after mild COVID-19 (dated by TCRdb to about 2021). Preparation of the library involved 5' RACE. Sequencing instrument: Illumina NovaSeq 6000. TCRdb passed the public sequencing reads through fastp at Q25 and MiXCR, retaining productive beta sequences. Each record represents a unique CDR3 protein, reported with the most common genes and DNA among its rows. The sample table lists approximately 300,000 distinct CDR3 sequences, around a sixth of them with a count of one. The top ten clones comprise around 24% of the sample. The sequenced sample consisted of PBMCs or a T cell subset sorted from them (not recorded which). Receptors were obtained from a man aged 18 to 35 who had mild COVID-19 (a few samples of this study predate the infection). The sample titles of this study are shuffled in the database, so cell type and time point are left out; the donor was told from shared clones.

The table lists this clonotype with many counts. The chain uses TRBV12-3 or TRBV12-4 and TRBJ1-1; the match to TRBD1 covers 7 bases. The CDR3 covers 13 residues. V gave up 2 bases and J gave up 5 bases; unmatched junction bases: 2. The CDR3 protein is CASSLTGETEAFF. CDR3 sequence (DNA): TGTGCCAGCAGTTTAACAGGGGAAACTGAAGCTTTCTTT.

This CDR3 is CASSVWQGGVTGELFF. CDR3 DNA sequence: TGTGCCAGCAGTGTGTGGCAGGGAGGGGTGACCGGGGAGCTGTTTTTT. This chain links TRBV6-1 with TRBJ2-2; 7 nucleotides align to TRBD2. Germline CDR1 is MNHNS and CDR2 is SASEGT. J gave up 5 bases and V 4 bases, and 10 bases lay outside the gene matches. The CDR3 has 16 amino acids.

The CDR3 loop is CASREDRGNEQFF. CDR3 sequence (DNA): TGTGCCAGCAGGGAGGACAGGGGCAATGAGCAGTTCTTC. The chain links TRBV6-2 or TRBV6-3 to TRBJ2-1, with TRBD1 matching 9 bases. V lost 6 bases and J lost 6; bases outside the gene matches: 3. The CDR3 sequence is 13 residues long. Germline CDR1 MNHEY, CDR2 SVGEGT.

CDR3 sequence (DNA): TGTGCCACCAGCAGAGACCCCGGTTCCTACGAGCAGTACTTC. Its protein is CATSRDPGSYEQYF. The chain carries TRBV15 and TRBJ2-7; D call uncertain. V was pared by 0 bases and J by 1 base, with 7 bases between. Germline CDR1 reads LNHNV; CDR2 reads YYDKDF (reference sequence). The length of the CDR3 is 14 residues.

This chain uses TRBV6-5 with TRBJ2-1, with D maybe TRBD1 (5 bases). The germline V and J ends were trimmed by 0 bases and 4 bases, with 13 bases remaining between them. Germline lookup yields CDR1 MNHEY and CDR2 SVGAGI. The CDR3 is 16 residues long. The CDR3 loop reads CASSYSSGYQYNEQFF. The CDR3 region has the DNA TGTGCCAGCAGTTACTCGTCAGGGTACCAGTACAATGAGCAGTTCTTC.

Only a few counts were recorded for this clonotype. This rearrangement joins TRBV4-3 to TRBJ2-1, with 7 nucleotides matching TRBD2. The trim removed 1 base at V and 5 bases at J, leaving 8 bases unmatched. There are 16 residues in the CDR3. Per germline, CDR1 LGHNA and CDR2 YSLEER. This CDR3 reads CASSQGGAAGDNEQFF. In DNA form, the CDR3 reads TGCGCCAGCAGCCAAGGTGGGGCGGCGGGGGACAATGAGCAGTTCTTC.

This clonotype was observed a few times. The genes are TRBV7-2 and TRBJ2-7; 12 bases map to TRBD2. This CDR3 spans 15 amino acids. The germline V gene has CDR1 SGHTA and CDR2 FQGNSA. Losses at the gene ends were 5 bases for V and 2 bases for J; bases not matched to a gene: 4. CDR3 region: CASSLTSGGTYEQYF. The CDR3 DNA follows: TGTGCCAGCAGCCTGACTAGCGGGGGAACCTACGAGCAGTACTTC. The full variable domain, rest sourced from reference TRBV7-2 and TRBJ2-7, is GAGVSQSPSNKVTEKGKDVELRCDPISGHTALYWYRQSLGQGLEFLIYFQGNSAPDKSGLPSDRFSAERTGGSVSTLTIQRTQQEDSAVYLCASSLTSGGTYEQYFGPGTRLTVT.

The chain couples TRBV4-2 to TRBJ2-1; no clear D. V shed 4 bases and J shed 7 bases, with 14 bases lying between them. CDR1 LGHNA and CDR2 YNFKEQ come from the germline V gene. The CDR3 runs to 14 residues. CDR3 coding DNA: TGTGCCAGCAGCCTTGCTAACTTGGGGAATGAGCAGTTCTTC. Encoded protein: CASSLANLGNEQFF.

J is TRBJ2-5 and V is TRBV28; perhaps TRBD1 as D (5 bases). V lost 4 bases and J 7 bases, leaving 16 bases between the germline ends. The CDR3 runs to 14 residues. From germline, CDR1 is MDHEN and CDR2 SYDVKM. This CDR3 reads CASSSTWGHRTQYF. The CDR3 DNA reads TGTGCCAGCAGTTCTACTTGGGGCCATCGGACCCAGTACTTC.